Listed below are T cell receptor beta chains from one sample, sequenced in a study of OX40 agonist ivuxolimab in advanced cancers. Profiling relied on immunoSEQ multiplex PCR, and the TCRdb table lists in-frame clones only, not all of them. The table has over 40,000 clones, 80% seen once. This specimen was CD4+ or CD8+ T cells sorted from blood, taken in a trial of the OX40 agonist ivuxolimab. The receptors were gathered from an adult with an advanced solid tumor such as melanoma, head and neck, liver or kidney cancer. Each CDR3 is given with its conserved first and last residue. Fields, in order: D gene, J gene, V gene, clone size, CDR3 DNA, CDR3 protein. A D gene is named only where the DNA matches it firmly. Where a row states a size, it is once, few, many or the class of an expanded clone; other rows omit it.

>TRBD2|TRBJ2-1|TRBV5-4|once
TGTGCCAGCAGCCCGTGGTCTAGCGGGAGCAATGAGCAGTTCTTC
CASSPWSSGSNEQFF
>TRBD1|TRBJ2-1|TRBV11-3|-
TGTGCCAGCAGCTTCCGGGACAGTTACAATGAGCAGTTCTTC
CASSFRDSYNEQFF
>TRBD1|TRBJ2-2|TRBV18|few
TGTGCCAGCTCACCATCTATGGGACAGGGGATGAACACCGGGGAGCTGTTTTTT
CASSPSMGQGMNTGELFF
>-|TRBJ1-1|TRBV19|few
TGTGCCAGTAGTATAATTAGTAATGCTGAAGCTTTCTTT
CASSIISNAEAFF
>TRBD2|TRBJ2-7|TRBV12-5|-
TGTGCTAGTGGTTTGGCTAGCGGGGCCGACAAATACTACGAGCAGTACTTC
CASGLASGADKYYEQYF
>TRBD2|TRBJ2-1|TRBV5-1|-
TGCGCCAGCAGCTTGGACCCTGGTGGGGGTGCGGGAGAAGACAATGAGCAGTTCTTC
CASSLDPGGGAGEDNEQFF
>-|TRBJ2-5|TRBV4-1|-
TGCGCCAGCAGCCAAGATTCCGGTTCTCAAGAGACCCAGTACTTC
CASSQDSGSQETQYF
>TRBD2|TRBJ2-1|TRBV10-1|few
TGCGCCAGCAGTGAGACTAGCGCCTCCAATGAGCAGTTCTTC
CASSETSASNEQFF
>-|TRBJ1-5|TRBV5-8|once
TGTGCCAGCAGCCAAGCCCTCAGGGGCCGACCGACCCAGCATTTT
CASSQALRGRPTQHF
>TRBD1|TRBJ2-1|TRBV7-7|-
TGTGCCAGCAGTCGAGACAGGGAAGATGAGCAGTTCTTC
CASSRDREDEQFF
>-|TRBJ2-4|TRBV4-3|-
TGCGCCAGCAGCCAAGAGGTCCGGCGAGCCAAAAACATTCAGTACTTC
CASSQEVRRAKNIQYF
>TRBD2|TRBJ2-1|TRBV25-1|-
TGTGCCAGCAGTGCCCTGATAGCGGGAGTAGACAATGAGCAGTTCTTC
CASSALIAGVDNEQFF
>TRBD2|TRBJ2-1|TRBV6-6|-
TGTGCCAGCAGTTACGGGCGGGAGGGCCTATCCTATGAGCAGTTCTTC
CASSYGREGLSYEQFF
>TRBD1|TRBJ2-1|TRBV5-1|-
TGCGCCAGCAGCTGGGACAGGTCAGGGTACAATGAGCAGTTCTTC
CASSWDRSGYNEQFF
>-|TRBJ1-1|TRBV29-1|few
TGCAGCGCCCAGGGAGGGTGGGGTATGAACACTGAAGCTTTCTTT
CSAQGGWGMNTEAFF
>TRBD2|TRBJ2-6|TRBV4-1|-
TGCGCCAGCAGCCAGTCTAGCGGGAGGATTTACTCTGGGGCCAACGTCCTGACTTTC
CASSQSSGRIYSGANVLTF
>-|TRBJ2-1|TRBV7-2|-
TGTGCCAGCAGCCCGGGGACTGACGAAACAAACAATGAGCAGTTCTTC
CASSPGTDETNNEQFF
>-|TRBJ1-1|TRBV7-9|few
TGTGCCAGCAGAGCAGGGTTCGGCAACACTGAAGCTTTCTTT
CASRAGFGNTEAFF
>-|TRBJ2-5|TRBV14|few
TGTGCCAGCAGCCGGGCGAGCGTACTAGGGGAGACCCAGTACTTC
CASSRASVLGETQYF
>-|TRBJ1-3|TRBV6-1|-
TGTGCCAGCAGGGCCCAGGGGTGGGGAAACACCATATATTTT
CASRAQGWGNTIYF
>TRBD1|TRBJ1-5|TRBV18|few
TGTGCCAGCTCAGCGACAGGGCCCCTCGAGCCCCAGCATTTT
CASSATGPLEPQHF
>-|TRBJ2-2|TRBV27|-
TGTGCCAGCAGGTTACAGGGACCCGGGGAGCTGTTTTTT
CASRLQGPGELFF
>-|TRBJ2-5|TRBV2|few
TGTGCCAGCAGTGGCAATAGCCAAGAGACCCAGTACTTC
CASSGNSQETQYF
>-|TRBJ2-5|TRBV19|-
TGTGCCAGTAGTATTTCCCCAGGCCAAGAGACCCAGTACTTC
CASSISPGQETQYF
>-|TRBJ2-2|TRBV29-1|once
TGCAGCGTTGGGTGGACATCGGCCGGGGAGCTGTTTTTT
CSVGWTSAGELFF
>-|TRBJ2-1|TRBV7-2|-
TGTGCCAGCAGCTTAGCCGTCCGGACTGAGCAGTTCTTC
CASSLAVRTEQFF
>-|TRBJ1-5|TRBV6-1|-
TGTGCCAGCAGTGAAGCCAGACCGGGCCGCAATCAGCCCCAGCATTTT
CASSEARPGRNQPQHF
>-|TRBJ1-3|TRBV18|few
TGTGCCAGCTCACCGACACAACTCACAAGGTCGGGAAACACCATATATTTT
CASSPTQLTRSGNTIYF
>TRBD2|TRBJ2-3|TRBV10-3|-
TGTGCCATCAGCGAACTAGCGGGAGTGGCAGATACGCAGTATTTT
CAISELAGVADTQYF
>-|TRBJ1-1|TRBV18|-
TGTGCCAGCTCACGAGTGGCCACAGGGCCCCTAAACACTGAAGCTTTCTTT
CASSRVATGPLNTEAFF
>-|TRBJ1-5|TRBV2|-
TGTGCCAGCAGTGATTTCGGCAGGGTCGGCAATCAGCCCCAGCATTTT
CASSDFGRVGNQPQHF
>-|TRBJ1-2|TRBV7-2|-
TGTGCCAGCAGCTTAGAGGCTAGCAAGGTTGGCTACACCTTC
CASSLEASKVGYTF
>TRBD1|TRBJ2-1|TRBV5-8|few
TGTGCCAGCAGACTACCGGGACAGGGGGGTCCTGAGCAGTTCTTC
CASRLPGQGGPEQFF
>-|TRBJ2-7|TRBV14|-
TGTGCCAGCAGCCACCTAGAACGAGAGCTCCACGAGCAGTACTTC
CASSHLERELHEQYF
>TRBD1|TRBJ2-7|TRBV2|-
TGTGCCAGCAGTGAAGCCGCGGGGACAGGGGGCTACGAGCAGTACTTC
CASSEAAGTGGYEQYF
>TRBD2|TRBJ2-5|TRBV30|once
TGTGCCTGGAGTTCACTAGCGGGAGCTGAGACCCAGTACTTC
CAWSSLAGAETQYF
>TRBD2|TRBJ2-7|TRBV4-2|-
TGTGCCAGCAGCCAAGAGGGGGCCGGGACTAGCGGAAACGAGCAGTACTTC
CASSQEGAGTSGNEQYF
>-|TRBJ2-3|TRBV18|-
TGTGCCAGCTCACCACTGACGAAAGGGACAACAGATACGCAGTATTTT
CASSPLTKGTTDTQYF
>-|TRBJ2-2|TRBV5-4|-
TGTGCCAGCAGCCGAGTCTCGTTAACAAGCGAGCTGTTTTTT
CASSRVSLTSELFF
>TRBD1|TRBJ2-3|TRBV27|-
TGTGCCAGCAGTCCTCACAGGGGGTCGACAGATACGCAGTATTTT
CASSPHRGSTDTQYF
>TRBD1|TRBJ2-1|TRBV7-9|-
TGTGCCAGCAGCTTAGCGGGACAGGGGGTTTGGGATGAGCAGTTCTTC
CASSLAGQGVWDEQFF
>-|TRBJ1-1|TRBV5-1|-
TGCGCCAGCAGCGCGGATGGGGGCCGAAACACTGAAGCTTTCTTT
CASSADGGRNTEAFF
>-|TRBJ2-7|TRBV2|-
TGTGCCAGCAGTGAAGGCCCGGCCTCCCGAGGAGAGCAGTACTTC
CASSEGPASRGEQYF
>-|TRBJ1-1|TRBV20-1|-
TGCAGTGCTAGTAAAGCTTTCTTT
CSASKAFF
>-|TRBJ1-1|TRBV11-2|-
TGTGCCAGCAGCTTAGAAGCCCCGGGGGTCCAGGCTTTCTTT
CASSLEAPGVQAFF
>-|TRBJ1-6|TRBV9|-
TGTGCCAGCAGCGTAGGGGAAGGTCCACCCCTCCACTTT
CASSVGEGPPLHF
>TRBD1|TRBJ1-1|TRBV7-2|-
TGTGCCAGCAGCCCGCAGACAGGGATCGGCACTGAAGCTTTCTTT
CASSPQTGIGTEAFF
>-|TRBJ2-2|TRBV5-4|-
TGTGCCAGCAGCTTGGACTCTAGTACCGGGGAGCTGTTTTTT
CASSLDSSTGELFF
>-|TRBJ1-4|TRBV29-1|-
TGCAGCGTTGATAGGGCGCAGGGTGGCGAAAAACTGTTTTTT
CSVDRAQGGEKLFF